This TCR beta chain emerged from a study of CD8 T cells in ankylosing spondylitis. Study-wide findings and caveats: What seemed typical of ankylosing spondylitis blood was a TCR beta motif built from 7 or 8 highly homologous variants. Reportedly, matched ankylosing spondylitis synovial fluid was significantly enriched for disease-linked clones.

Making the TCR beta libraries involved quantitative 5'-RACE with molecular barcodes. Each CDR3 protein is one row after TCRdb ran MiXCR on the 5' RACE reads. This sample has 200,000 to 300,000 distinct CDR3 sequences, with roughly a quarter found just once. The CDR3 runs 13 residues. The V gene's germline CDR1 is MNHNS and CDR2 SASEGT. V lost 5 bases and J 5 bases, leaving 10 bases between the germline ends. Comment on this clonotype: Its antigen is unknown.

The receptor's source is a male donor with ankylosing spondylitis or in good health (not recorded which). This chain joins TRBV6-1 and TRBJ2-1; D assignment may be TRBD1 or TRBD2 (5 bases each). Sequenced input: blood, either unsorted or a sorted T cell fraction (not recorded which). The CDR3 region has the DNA TGTGCCAGCAGTAGGGACGAGAACAATGAGCAGTTCTTC. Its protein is CASSRDENNEQFF.